These 3 T cell receptor beta chains were sequenced from one sample in a study of cytomegalovirus exposure and HLA in healthy donors. In the PCR, 60 Vbeta and 13 Jbeta primers were used. Produced via immunoSEQ multiplex PCR; TCRdb's table is partial and in-frame only. The data show more than 80,000 clones, 71% seen once. Sequencing input: PBMCs. These receptors were collected from a female donor in good health and CMV-seronegative.

V is TRBV7-2 and J is TRBJ2-3; 15 bases fit TRBD2. This CDR3 has 16 amino acids. Looked up from germline, CDR1 is SGHTA and CDR2 is FQGNSA. After removal of 5 bases from V and 6 bases from J, the junction contained 6 bases not matched to a gene. The CDR3 bases are TGTGCCAGCAGCCCGGGACTAGCGGGAGGCGGGGATACGCAGTATTTT. Its translation: CASSPGLAGGGDTQYF. Filled out from reference TRBV7-2 and TRBJ2-3, the complete variable domain reads GAGVSQSPSNKVTEKGKDVELRCDPISGHTALYWYRQSLGQGLEFLIYFQGNSAPDKSGLPSDRFSAERTGGSVSTLTIQRTQQEDSAVYLCASSPGLAGGGDTQYFGPGTRLTVL.

V and J are TRBV19 and TRBJ2-1; 8 nucleotides agree with TRBD2. This CDR3 spans 16 amino acids. After removal of 7 bases from V and 3 bases from J, the junction contained 11 bases not matched to a gene. CDR1 is LNHDA and CDR2 is SQIVND in the germline V gene (reference sequence). CDR3 bases: TGTGCCAGTATCCCACTAGCGGAGGAACACTACAATGAGCAGTTCTTC. Residues: CASIPLAEEHYNEQFF.

This clone was picked up a small number of times. The V call is TRBV7-2, the J call TRBJ1-5; 8 bases map to TRBD1. The CDR3 is 16 residues long. Per the germline V gene, CDR1 is SGHTA and CDR2 is FQGNSA. Trimming cost V 1 base and J 6 bases; bases outside gene matches: 8. The CDR3 is CASSLDPGGDSQPQHF. CDR3 nucleotide sequence: TGTGCCAGCAGCTTAGACCCAGGGGGCGATAGTCAGCCCCAGCATTTT. Filled out from reference TRBV7-2 and TRBJ1-5, the complete variable domain reads GAGVSQSPSNKVTEKGKDVELRCDPISGHTALYWYRQSLGQGLEFLIYFQGNSAPDKSGLPSDRFSAERTGGSVSTLTIQRTQQEDSAVYLCASSLDPGGDSQPQHFGDGTRLSIL.